The 22 T cell receptor beta chains presented below share a single source sample, sequenced in a study of blood T cell repertoires in COVID-19. Profiling relied on immunoSEQ multiplex PCR, and the TCRdb table lists in-frame clones only, not all of them. This sample has fewer than 200,000 clones, with about nine tenths found just once. Sequenced input: peripheral blood. These TCRs come from a man aged 18 to 29 with COVID-19, enrolled during active disease.

The chain joins TRBV5-4 to TRBJ1-1; tentatively, D is TRBD1 (5 bases). CDR3 size: 15 residues. V was trimmed by 4 bases and J by 4 bases, leaving 17 bases between them. Germline V gene data show CDR1 as SGHNT and CDR2 as YYREEE (reference sequence). The CDR3 loop reads CASSPLPGGVTEAFF. The CDR3 DNA reads TGTGCCAGCAGCCCCTTACCGGGGGGGGTCACTGAAGCTTTCTTT. Full variable domain (rest looked up from reference TRBV5-4 and TRBJ1-1): ETGVTQSPTHLIKTRGQQVTLRCSSQSGHNTVSWYQQALGQGPQFIFQYYREEENGRGNFPPRFSGLQFPNYSSELNVNALELDDSALYLCASSPLPGGVTEAFFGQGTRLTVV.

CDR3 protein: CASRNRDNEQYF. For the CDR3, the DNA is TGTGCCAGTAGGAACAGGGACAACGAGCAGTACTTC. The chain combines TRBV19 with TRBJ2-7, with D possibly being TRBD1 (6 bases). The CDR3 has 12 amino acids. V lost 6 bases and J 5 bases, leaving 11 bases between the germline ends. The germline gives CDR1 LNHDA, CDR2 SQIVND (reference sequence).

CDR3 nucleotide sequence: TGTGCCACTGCAAGAGGCTACAATGAGCAGTTCTTC. It translates to CATARGYNEQFF. This sequence joins TRBV27 and TRBJ2-1; D unresolved. The germline gives CDR1 MNHEY, CDR2 SMNVEV (reference sequence). There are 12 residues in the CDR3. Trimming stripped 10 bases from V and 3 bases from J, with 10 bases between.

The chain has TRBV5-4 and TRBJ1-3; 11 nucleotides agree with TRBD1. The CDR3 is 16 amino acids. Germline V lookup: CDR1 SGHNT, CDR2 YYREEE (reference sequence). V dropped 3 bases and J dropped 2; count of bases not matched to a gene: 4. The CDR3 DNA sequence: TGTGCCAGCAGCTCCCCGGGACAGGGGGCTGGAAACACCATATATTTT. Amino acid sequence: CASSSPGQGAGNTIYF. Supplemented by reference TRBV5-4 and TRBJ1-3, the full variable domain reads ETGVTQSPTHLIKTRGQQVTLRCSSQSGHNTVSWYQQALGQGPQFIFQYYREEENGRGNFPPRFSGLQFPNYSSELNVNALELDDSALYLCASSSPGQGAGNTIYFGEGSWLTVV.

The chain has TRBV7-9 and TRBJ2-1; 9 bases are a match to TRBD2. The germline V gene has CDR1 SEHNR and CDR2 FQNEAQ (reference sequence). CDR3 length equals 14 residues. V was pared by 5 bases and J by 4 bases, with 3 bases of the junction left unmatched. For the CDR3, the DNA is TGTGCCAGCAGCGAGACTAGCGGATACAATGAGCAGTTCTTC. Its protein product is CASSETSGYNEQFF.

This sequence joins TRBV6-1 and TRBJ1-2; the match to TRBD1 covers 8 bases. CDR1 and CDR2 (germline): MNHNS, SASEGT. Trimming cost V 2 bases and J 3 bases; bases outside gene matches: 2. This CDR3 region has 14 residues. As DNA, the CDR3 is TGTGCCAGCAGTGAAACAGGGGGTCACTATGGCTACACCTTC. Translating gives CASSETGGHYGYTF.

This clone has only one observation. This chain joins TRBV10-3 and TRBJ1-6; possible D gene TRBD1, 6 bases. Trimming cost V 5 bases and J 7 bases, with 15 bases left between them. The germline gives CDR1 ENHRY, CDR2 SYGVKD. The CDR3 is made up of 15 amino acids. CDR3 sequence (DNA): TGTGCCATCAGTTCCCCGAATCAGGGGAATTCACCCCTCCACTTT. Protein: CAISSPNQGNSPLHF.

The gene calls are TRBV19 and TRBJ1-4; TRBD1 agrees at 8 bases. Germline V lookup: CDR1 LNHDA, CDR2 SQIVND (reference sequence). This CDR3 region has 14 residues. The trim removed 6 bases at V and 4 bases at J, leaving 4 bases unmatched. The chain's CDR3 is CASRQTGVNEKLFF. The CDR3 DNA is TGTGCCAGTAGGCAGACAGGGGTTAATGAAAAACTGTTTTTT. Full variable domain (rest looked up from reference TRBV19 and TRBJ1-4): DGGITQSPKYLFRKEGQNVTLSCEQNLNHDAMYWYRQDPGQGLRLIYYSQIVNDFQKGDIAEGYSVSREKKESFPLTVTSAQKNPTAFYLCASRQTGVNEKLFFGSGTQLSVL.

This clone was recorded only once. The V gene is TRBV19, the J gene TRBJ1-1; 7 bases map to TRBD1. Trimming cost V 2 bases and J 1 base; bases outside gene matches: 4. Germline CDR1 reads LNHDA; CDR2 reads SQIVND (reference sequence). This CDR3 comprises 15 residues. The CDR3 is CASSIKGDRNTEAFF. In DNA, the CDR3 is TGTGCCAGTAGTATAAAGGGGGACAGGAACACTGAAGCTTTCTTT.

This clone was counted once. The chain joins TRBV9 to TRBJ2-7; 8 nucleotides line up with TRBD2. Germline CDR1 reads SGDLS; CDR2 reads YYNGEE. The CDR3 sequence is 16 residues long. J was trimmed by 3 bases and V by 3 bases; bases with no gene match: 11. CDR3 nucleotide sequence: TGTGCCAGCAGCGCTTCTAGGACTAGCCTCCTCTACGAGCAGTACTTC. Translating gives CASSASRTSLLYEQYF. Looking up the rest from reference TRBV9 and TRBJ2-7 gives the full variable domain: DSGVTQTPKHLITATGQRVTLRCSPRSGDLSVYWYQQSLDQGLQFLIQYYNGEERAKGNILERFSAQQFPDLHSELNLSSLELGDSALYFCASSASRTSLLYEQYFGPGTRLTVT.

V gene TRBV29-1 combines with J gene TRBJ2-2; the D gene is possibly TRBD2 (5 bases). With 0 bases removed from V and 8 bases from J, the gap between germline ends came to 13 bases. The CDR3 has 14 residues. CDR1 and CDR2 from the germline V gene are SQVTM and ANQGSEA. The CDR3 coding sequence is TGCAGCGTTGAAGAAGGGCACGACTATGGGGAGCTGTTTTTT. Residues: CSVEEGHDYGELFF.

The V call is TRBV5-4, the J call TRBJ2-7; D is unresolved. Trimming removed 2 bases from V and 5 bases from J, with 20 bases in between. Germline assignment: CDR1 SGHNT and CDR2 YYREEE (reference sequence). This CDR3 region has 16 residues. Written as DNA, the CDR3 is TGTGCCAGCAGCTTCGAGACCGATCCAAACCGGGACGAGCAGTACTTC. Protein: CASSFETDPNRDEQYF.

The chain couples TRBV7-9 to TRBJ1-1, with 9 bases lining up with TRBD1. This CDR3 is built from 15 residues. CDR1 and CDR2 (germline): SEHNR, FQNEAQ (reference sequence). Germline trimming cut 3 bases from V and 5 bases from J; bases unmatched to any gene: 7. Here the CDR3 DNA reads TGTGCCAGCAGCTTCCTACAGGGGGCTAGAACTGAAGCTTTCTTT. Protein product: CASSFLQGARTEAFF. The full variable domain, completed using reference TRBV7-9 and TRBJ1-1, is DTGVSQNPRHKITKRGQNVTFRCDPISEHNRLYWYRQTLGQGPEFLTYFQNEAQLEKSRLLSDRFSAERPKGSFSTLEIQRTEQGDSAMYLCASSFLQGARTEAFFGQGTRLTVV.

The chain couples TRBV6-5 to TRBJ2-3; TRBD2 matches 10 bases. The V gene's germline CDR1 is MNHEY and CDR2 SVGAGI. The CDR3 runs to 15 residues. J gave up 5 bases and V 4 bases, and 6 bases lay outside the gene matches. Here the CDR3 DNA reads TGTGCCAGCAGTTGGACTAGCGGTAGTATAGATACGCAGTATTTT. Its protein product is CASSWTSGSIDTQYF.

The V call is TRBV7-7, the J call TRBJ2-1; 8 nucleotides align to TRBD2. This CDR3 has 15 amino acids. Germline assignment: CDR1 SSHAT and CDR2 FNYEAQ (reference sequence). J lost 2 bases, V lost 1 base, and 1 base had no gene match. CDR3 coding DNA: TGTGCCAGCAGCTTAGGGACTAGCCCCTACAATGAGCAGTTCTTC. Its translation is CASSLGTSPYNEQFF.

This chain links TRBV12-3 or TRBV12-4 with TRBJ1-2; no firm D call. CDR3 length equals 13 residues. The V and J ends lost 6 bases and 3 bases respectively, with 11 bases between them. The CDR3 reads CASSPGSDYGYTF. The CDR3 DNA reads TGTGCCAGCAGCCCCGGGTCCGACTATGGCTACACCTTC.

The gene calls are TRBV27 and TRBJ2-2; D unclear. This CDR3 spans 13 amino acids. Germline CDR1 and CDR2: MNHEY and SMNVEV (reference sequence). V lost 5 bases to trimming and J lost 3 bases, with 7 bases between them. The CDR3 region is CASSPTYTGELFF. The CDR3 DNA reads as TGTGCCAGCAGTCCGACATACACCGGGGAGCTGTTTTTT.

The sample holds one count of this clone. The chain links TRBV7-9 to TRBJ1-1; 8 bases line up with TRBD1. Germline V gene data show CDR1 as SEHNR and CDR2 as FQNEAQ (reference sequence). The CDR3 length is 16 residues. The ends lost 1 base at V and 0 bases at J; junction bases unmatched: 4. The CDR3 reads CASSLGQGRMNTEAFF. CDR3 sequence (DNA): TGTGCCAGCAGCTTAGGACAGGGGCGCATGAACACTGAAGCTTTCTTT. Full variable domain (outside the CDR3, taken from reference TRBV7-9 and TRBJ1-1): DTGVSQNPRHKITKRGQNVTFRCDPISEHNRLYWYRQTLGQGPEFLTYFQNEAQLEKSRLLSDRFSAERPKGSFSTLEIQRTEQGDSAMYLCASSLGQGRMNTEAFFGQGTRLTVV.

This chain connects TRBV6-5 to TRBJ2-7; D gene unclear. Trimming took off 5 bases at V and 1 base at J, with 15 bases between the two ends. From germline, CDR1 is MNHEY and CDR2 SVGAGI. This CDR3 spans 15 amino acids. The DNA for the CDR3 is TGTGCCAGCAGTCCAACCCTGTCTACTTCCTACGAGCAGTACTTC. Translation gives CASSPTLSTSYEQYF.

This clone was seen a single time. The chain has TRBV27 and TRBJ2-7, with D possibly TRBD2 on 5 matching bases. V dropped 5 bases and J dropped 4 bases, with 9 bases sitting between them. This CDR3 spans 12 amino acids. From germline, CDR1 is MNHEY and CDR2 SMNVEV (reference sequence). CDR3 in DNA: TGTGCCAGCAGTCCGGACTTATACGAGCAGTACTTC. Translating it yields CASSPDLYEQYF.

The chain uses TRBV7-9 and TRBJ2-5; the match to TRBD1 covers 7 bases. V shed 5 bases and J 4 bases; nucleotides not matched to a gene: 4. The length of the CDR3 is 13 residues. In germline, CDR1 is SEHNR, CDR2 FQNEAQ (reference sequence). The CDR3 here is CASSIPGGETQYF. The DNA of the CDR3 is TGTGCCAGCAGCATACCAGGGGGAGAGACCCAGTACTTC.

The chain combines TRBV6-2 or TRBV6-3 with TRBJ2-7, with TRBD2 matching over 12 bases. Germline CDR1 MNHEY, CDR2 SVGEGT. The CDR3 runs to 14 residues. V gave up 2 bases and J gave up 6 bases; unmatched junction bases: 2. In DNA, the CDR3 is TGTGCCAGCAGTTACCAGGGACTAGCGGGCGAGCAGTACTTC. It is translated as CASSYQGLAGEQYF.